The 15 T cell receptor beta chains reported below all come from one sample, sequenced in a study of a mutant IDH1 vaccine in newly diagnosed glioma. Assay used: immunoSEQ multiplex PCR; TCRdb lists only in-frame clones, some missing. This table has tens of thousands of clones, about four fifths appearing once. The sample's time point: week 35, safety follow-up. Every vaccine dose comprised 300 ug of mutant IDH1 20-mer peptide plus topical imiquimod. No antigens are known for them. The sequenced sample was PBMCs, obtained from a glioma patient whose treatment included an IDH1 peptide vaccine. These receptor sequences come from a middle-aged woman with glioma. Some clones in this sample may be carry-over from other donors' samples.

The chain uses TRBV9 and TRBJ1-2; 10 nucleotides align to TRBD1. The V gene end was trimmed by 3 bases and the J gene end by 4 bases; junction bases not matched to a gene: 9. The CDR3 contains 16 residues. From germline, CDR1 is SGDLS and CDR2 YYNGEE. The CDR3, as DNA: TGTGCCAGCAGCGCGACCTTGGACAGGGGGACCTATGGCTACACCTTC. Protein: CASSATLDRGTYGYTF.

This clone appeared a single time. This chain uses TRBV10-3 with TRBJ2-7, with a weak D call TRBD1 (6 bases). This CDR3 has 11 residues. CDR1 and CDR2 from the germline V gene are ENHRY and SYGVKD. Trimming stripped 6 bases from V and 3 bases from J, with 6 bases between. DNA of the CDR3: TGTGCCATCAGGGACAGCTACGAGCAGTACTTC. It translates to CAIRDSYEQYF.

The V call is TRBV4-3, the J call TRBJ1-5; D is unresolved. The V gene lost 3 bases and the J gene lost 10 bases, with 13 bases spanning the gap. Germline V gives CDR1 LGHNA, CDR2 YSLEER. This CDR3 has 13 residues. CDR3 nucleotides: TGCGCCAGCAGCCAGACTTCCACGGGACCCCAGCATTTT. This translates into CASSQTSTGPQHF.

V usage is TRBV25-1 and J usage is TRBJ2-7; D not resolved. Germline V gene sequence: CDR1 MGHDK, CDR2 SYGVNS. The CDR3 runs to 11 residues. V was cut by 2 bases and J by 5 bases, with 4 bases left in between. The CDR3, as DNA: TGTGCCAGCAGTGAACAACACGAGCAGTACTTC. Protein: CASSEQHEQYF.

The chain employs TRBV10-3 and TRBJ2-7; D not resolved. Germline loops: CDR1 ENHRY, CDR2 SYGVKD. Trimming left V 6 bases short and J 3 bases short, with 18 bases between. This CDR3 is 15 amino acids long. CDR3 nucleotides: TGTGCCATCAGCCCTTCAGGTCCAGGAATCTACGAGCAGTACTTC. Protein: CAISPSGPGIYEQYF.

The CDR3 nucleotides are TGCGCCAGCAGCCAAACGGCGTGGGCCACGCCACTGTACGAGCAGTACTTC. Protein sequence: CASSQTAWATPLYEQYF. V is TRBV4-1 and J is TRBJ2-7; D unclear. The ends were cut back, 2 bases at V and 4 bases at J, with 21 bases in the middle. The CDR3 covers 17 residues. Germline V gene sequence: CDR1 MGHRA, CDR2 YSYEKL.

V gene TRBV15 combines with J gene TRBJ2-2; D remains ambiguous. This CDR3 has 13 amino acids. Deletions cut 3 bases from V and 8 bases from J, with 10 bases between. Germline loops: CDR1 LNHNV, CDR2 YYDKDF (reference sequence). CDR3 in amino acids: CATSSPPAGELFF. CDR3 DNA sequence: TGTGCCACCAGCAGTCCCCCGGCAGGGGAGCTGTTTTTT.

The chain carries TRBV5-1 and TRBJ2-7, with D tentatively TRBD2 (5 bases). Germline CDR1 reads SGHRS; CDR2 reads YFSETQ. CDR3 size: 13 residues. V lost 4 bases, J lost 3 bases, and 11 bases lay in between. The CDR3 region is CASSRDPGYEQYF. The CDR3 DNA is TGCGCCAGCAGCCGGGATCCCGGCTACGAGCAGTACTTC.

The chain is built from TRBV10-3 and TRBJ1-5; D possibly corresponds to TRBD1 (5 bases). CDR1 ENHRY and CDR2 SYGVKD come from the germline V gene. This CDR3 spans 12 amino acids. The CDR3 loop is CAARTPEGPTHF. The CDR3 DNA sequence: TGTGCGGCCAGGACTCCGGAGGGACCCACGCATTTT.

J is TRBJ2-5 and V is TRBV27; 7 bases are a match to TRBD1. Germline values: CDR1 MNHEY, CDR2 SMNVEV (reference sequence). J lost 14 bases, V lost 5 bases, and 14 bases had no gene match. The CDR3 consists of 13 residues. CDR3 region: CASSLRGGRGPYF. CDR3 bases: TGTGCCAGCAGTCTAAGGGGCGGTAGGGGGCCTTACTTC.

This clone was seen only once. The rearrangement joins TRBV28 to TRBJ2-1, with 9 bases fitting TRBD2. J gave up 2 bases and V 6 bases, and 11 bases lay outside the gene matches. The germline V gene has CDR1 MDHEN and CDR2 SYDVKM. This CDR3 comprises 17 residues. CDR3 DNA sequence: TGTGCCAGCAGGAGTTTAGGGGGCGGGGGGGCCTACAATGAGCAGTTCTTC. Its protein is CASRSLGGGGAYNEQFF.

This chain joins TRBV9 and TRBJ2-3; 7 bases align to TRBD2. The CDR3 length is 14 residues. V lost 0 bases and J lost 6; bases outside the gene matches: 4. Germline CDR1 and CDR2: SGDLS and YYNGEE. CDR3 sequence reads: CASSVATSSDTQYF. For the CDR3, the DNA is TGTGCCAGCAGCGTAGCGACTAGCTCGGATACGCAGTATTTT.

The chain employs TRBV4-3 and TRBJ1-3; TRBD1 might be the D (5 bases). Trimming left V 1 base short and J 8 bases short, with 15 bases between. This CDR3 comprises 15 residues. The germline V gene encodes CDR1 LGHNA and CDR2 YSLEER. The CDR3 loop reads CASSQARGTLDTIYF. DNA for the CDR3: TGCGCCAGCAGCCAAGCCCGCGGGACCTTAGACACCATATATTTT.

J is TRBJ2-7 and V is TRBV7-2, with D tentatively TRBD1 or TRBD2 (5 bases each). The CDR3 is 15 amino acids. Trimming stripped 5 bases from V and 0 bases from J, with 14 bases between. Per germline, CDR1 SGHTA and CDR2 FQGNSA. Here the CDR3 reads CASSQTGTSSYEQYF. DNA of the CDR3: TGTGCCAGCAGCCAGACCGGGACGAGCTCCTACGAGCAGTACTTC.

J is TRBJ2-4 and V is TRBV7-2; D unclear. V lost 3 bases and J lost 8, with 11 bases in between. This CDR3 comprises 13 residues. Germline values: CDR1 SGHTA, CDR2 FQGNSA. The DNA for the CDR3 is TGTGCCAGCAGCTTCCGTGTGGGCGACATTCAGTACTTC. Encoded protein: CASSFRVGDIQYF.